This T cell receptor (beta chain) was recovered during a study of neurological immune-mediated disorders. Points from the study as a whole: Expansion of TCR clones was greatest in HTLV-1-associated myelopathy and smallest in multiple sclerosis, where it fell below that of healthy controls.

This CDR3 has 13 amino acids. Germline V gene data show CDR1 as DFQATT and CDR2 as SNEGSKA (reference sequence). V lost 3 bases, J lost 6 bases, and 2 bases stayed unmatched. TCRdb re-analysed the 5' RACE reads in MiXCR, keeping a single row per CDR3 protein. The table has about 58,000 distinct CDR3 sequences, about 3.4% seen once. In this sample, this clonotype turned up many times. The antigen remains unidentified. The J gene is TRBJ1-5, the V gene TRBV20-1; 10 bases match TRBD1. The receptor was isolated from a woman aged 55-70 years with multiple sclerosis. Input material: PBMCs. The CDR3 loop is CSARTGGSQPQHF. Here the CDR3 DNA reads TGCAGTGCTAGGACAGGGGGCAGTCAGCCCCAGCATTTT.